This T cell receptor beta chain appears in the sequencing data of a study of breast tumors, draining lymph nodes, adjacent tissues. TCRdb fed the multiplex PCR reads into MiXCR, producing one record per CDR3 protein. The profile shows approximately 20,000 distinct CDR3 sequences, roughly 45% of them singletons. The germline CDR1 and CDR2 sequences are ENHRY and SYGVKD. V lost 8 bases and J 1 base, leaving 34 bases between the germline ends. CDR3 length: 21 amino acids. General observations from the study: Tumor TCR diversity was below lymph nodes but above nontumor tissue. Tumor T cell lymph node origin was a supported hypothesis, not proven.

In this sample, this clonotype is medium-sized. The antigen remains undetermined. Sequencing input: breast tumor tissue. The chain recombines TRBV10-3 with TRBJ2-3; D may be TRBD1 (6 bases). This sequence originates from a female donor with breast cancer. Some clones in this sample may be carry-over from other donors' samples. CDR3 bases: TGTGCCATCGCCGGCCAGGGTGGGGGCTCTACTCAATTGCGTGGCACAGATACGCAGTATTTT. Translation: CAIAGQGGGSTQLRGTDTQYF.